This T cell receptor beta chain emerged from a study of metastatic and nonmetastatic thyroid tumors. Across the whole study: Comparison of repertoires was carried out across blood and tumor or nodule tissue from malignant and benign thyroid patients.

CDR3 size: 15 residues. From germline, CDR1 is SGHTA and CDR2 FQGNSA. As processed by the authors: Clinicopathological groups of papillary thyroid cancer showed CDR3 differences that were used to build a distant-metastasis classifier. TCRdb re-clonotyped the PCR reads via MiXCR. TCRdb, rather than the study authors, made the V and J calls. The sample holds about 17,000 clones, 25% to 30% seen once. This clone was detected many times. The antigen is unknown. Germline is not matched at one junction end, which may reflect a read error. None of the patients had undergone any treatment ahead of thyroid surgery. Study-wide results and limits: Reported TCR beta diversity, measured in blood and tumor, was significantly higher for malignant thyroid tumors than for benign nodules.

The receptor was isolated from a female donor with papillary thyroid cancer or a benign thyroid nodule (not recorded which). Some clones in this sample may be carry-over from other donors' samples. The rearrangement uses TRBV7-2 and TRBJ2-7; 10 bases line up with TRBD2. Sequencing was done on a sample of tumor tissue. The DNA of the CDR3 is TGTGCCAGCAGCCTAGCGGGGGACACCCACTACGAGCAGTACTTC. Amino acids: CASSLAGDTHYEQYF.